The source of this T cell receptor beta chain is a study of PD-L1 blockade in urothelial cancer. About this clone itself: What it recognizes is unknown.

Time point specified: pretreatment peripheral blood. The number of samples from each patient was between 1 and 8, taken pretreatment and on-treatment. Study-wide points: In blood at 3 weeks, tumor-associated clones expanded more among patients with durable benefit. Pretreatment TCR clonality in blood, when below the median, was predictive of better survival.

The CDR3 consists of 13 residues. V shed 2 bases and J shed 4 bases, with 9 bases lying between them. Germline-derived CDR1 and CDR2 are SGDLS and YYNGEE. Data came from immunoSEQ multiplex PCR; TCRdb stores just in-frame clones and leaves some out. The sample contains fewer than 65,000 clones, roughly 89% of which appear only once. The source of this sequence is a woman aged 60-75 years with urothelial cancer. The chain has TRBV9 and TRBJ1-2; D uncertain. The sequenced sample was PBMCs, obtained around atezolizumab (anti-PD-L1) treatment. This CDR3 is CASSVSGFYGYTF. CDR3 DNA: TGTGCCAGCAGCGTGTCGGGGTTCTATGGCTACACCTTC.